This entry features one T cell receptor (beta chain) sequence. Its antigen is not known. This entry comes from a study of OX40 agonist ivuxolimab in advanced cancers. Across the whole study: Patients received ivuxolimab, an intravenous treatment, every 2 weeks at 0.01 to 10 mg/kg. People in dose escalation had one of these cancers: hepatocellular carcinoma, melanoma, renal cell or head and neck cancer.

The CDR3 has 16 amino acids. Germline CDR1 MGHRA, CDR2 YSYEKL. Trimming removed 7 bases from V and 5 bases from J; junction bases left unmatched: 16. Study-level points and caveats: Partial responders receiving 0.1-3.0 mg/kg showed among the lowest clonal expansion.

Clones were sequenced by immunoSEQ multiplex PCR, and TCRdb holds only the in-frame ones, with some missing. This sample has fewer than 200,000 clones; 94% occur once, and the top ten carry just over 0.3%. This chain links TRBV4-1 with TRBJ1-2, with 7 bases fitting TRBD1. The sequence came from an adult with an advanced solid tumor such as melanoma, head and neck, liver or kidney cancer. Sequencing used CD4+ or CD8+ T cells sorted from blood, obtained in a trial of the OX40 agonist ivuxolimab. The CDR3 sequence is CASTALLTGKRYGYTF. The CDR3 bases are TGCGCCAGCACCGCGCTATTGACAGGGAAGCGATATGGCTACACCTTC.